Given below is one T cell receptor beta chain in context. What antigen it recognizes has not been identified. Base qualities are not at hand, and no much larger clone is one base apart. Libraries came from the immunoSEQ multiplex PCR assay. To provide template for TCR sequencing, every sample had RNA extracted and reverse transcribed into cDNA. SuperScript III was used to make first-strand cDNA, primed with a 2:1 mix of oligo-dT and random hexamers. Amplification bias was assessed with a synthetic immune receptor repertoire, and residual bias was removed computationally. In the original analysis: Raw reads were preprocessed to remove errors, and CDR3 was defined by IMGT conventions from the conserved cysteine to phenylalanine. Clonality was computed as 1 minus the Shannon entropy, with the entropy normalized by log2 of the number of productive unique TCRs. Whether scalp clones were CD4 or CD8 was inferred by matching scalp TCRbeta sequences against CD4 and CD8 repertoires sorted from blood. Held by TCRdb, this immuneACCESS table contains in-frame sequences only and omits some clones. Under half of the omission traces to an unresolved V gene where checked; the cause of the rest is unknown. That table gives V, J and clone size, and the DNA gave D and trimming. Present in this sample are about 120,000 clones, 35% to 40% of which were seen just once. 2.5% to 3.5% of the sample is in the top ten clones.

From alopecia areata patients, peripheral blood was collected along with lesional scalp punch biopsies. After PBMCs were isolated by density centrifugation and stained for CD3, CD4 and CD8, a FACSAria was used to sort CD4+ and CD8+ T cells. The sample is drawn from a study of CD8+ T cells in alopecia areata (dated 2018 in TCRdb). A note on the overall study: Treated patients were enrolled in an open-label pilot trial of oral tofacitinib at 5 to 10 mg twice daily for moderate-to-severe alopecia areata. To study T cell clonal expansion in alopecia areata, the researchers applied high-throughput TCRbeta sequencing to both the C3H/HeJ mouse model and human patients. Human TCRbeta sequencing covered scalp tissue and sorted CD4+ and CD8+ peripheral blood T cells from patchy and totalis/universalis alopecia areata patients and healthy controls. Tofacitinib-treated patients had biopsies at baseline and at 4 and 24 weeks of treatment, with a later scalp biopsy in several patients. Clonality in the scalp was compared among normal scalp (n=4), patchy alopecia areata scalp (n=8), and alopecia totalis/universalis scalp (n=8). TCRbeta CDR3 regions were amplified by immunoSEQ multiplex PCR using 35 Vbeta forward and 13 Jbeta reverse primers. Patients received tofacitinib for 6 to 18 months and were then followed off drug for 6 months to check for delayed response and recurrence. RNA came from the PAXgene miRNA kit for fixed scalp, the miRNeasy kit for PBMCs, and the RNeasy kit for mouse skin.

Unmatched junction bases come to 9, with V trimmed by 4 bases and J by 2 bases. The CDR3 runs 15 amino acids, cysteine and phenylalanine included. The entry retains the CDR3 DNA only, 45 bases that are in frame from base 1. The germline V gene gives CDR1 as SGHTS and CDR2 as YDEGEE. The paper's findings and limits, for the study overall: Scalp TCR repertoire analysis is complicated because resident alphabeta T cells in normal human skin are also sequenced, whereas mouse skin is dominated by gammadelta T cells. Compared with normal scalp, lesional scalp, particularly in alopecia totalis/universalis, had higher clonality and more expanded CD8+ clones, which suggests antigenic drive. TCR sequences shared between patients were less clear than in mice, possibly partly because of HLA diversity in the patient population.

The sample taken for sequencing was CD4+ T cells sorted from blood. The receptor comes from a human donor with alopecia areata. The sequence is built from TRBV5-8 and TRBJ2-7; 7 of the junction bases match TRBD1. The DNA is TGTGCCAGCAGCCGGAGAACAGGGGCCACCTACGAGCAGTACTTC. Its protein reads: CASSRRTGATYEQYF.